These 6 T cell receptor beta chains share one sample of origin, sequenced in a study of cytomegalovirus exposure and HLA in healthy donors. PCR used 60 Vbeta primers and 13 Jbeta primers. The method was immunoSEQ multiplex PCR; TCRdb's version includes in-frame clones alone and lacks a portion of them. The top ten clones hold roughly 3.2% of a sample with tens of thousands of clones, approximately 77% of them seen once. Sequenced material: PBMCs. These receptors all come from a woman between 18 and 29 years old in good health and CMV-seronegative.

This chain uses TRBV11-2 with TRBJ2-1; 7 positions match TRBD1. The CDR3 sequence is 18 residues long. Trimming at V came to 5 bases and at J to 0 bases, leaving 13 bases not matched to a gene. Germline V gene sequence: CDR1 SGHAT, CDR2 FQNNGV. The CDR3 loop reads CASSIREWGQSSYNEQFF. The CDR3 DNA reads as TGTGCCAGCAGCATAAGGGAGTGGGGACAGAGCTCCTACAATGAGCAGTTCTTC.

The J gene is TRBJ1-5, the V gene TRBV6-1; the D is unclear. The germline CDR1 and CDR2 sequences are MNHNS and SASEGT. Trimming removed 1 base from V and 7 bases from J, with 8 bases in between. This CDR3 spans 13 amino acids. CDR3 sequence (DNA): TGTGCCAGCAGTGAAGAAGTGCGGCAGCCCCAGCATTTT. Residues: CASSEEVRQPQHF.

The chain carries TRBV10-1 and TRBJ1-3; D unclear. Germline lookup yields CDR1 WNHNN and CDR2 SYGVQD (reference sequence). The V end was cut by 3 bases, the J end by 0 bases, with 18 bases between. The CDR3 covers 18 residues. The CDR3 loop is CASSDIGGGLASGNTIYF. The CDR3 coding sequence is TGCGCCAGCAGTGATATAGGCGGCGGCTTGGCCTCTGGAAACACCATATATTTT.

This chain uses TRBV7-9 with TRBJ2-5; tentative D call: TRBD1 (5 bases). CDR3 size: 14 residues. Deletions cut 4 bases from V and 2 bases from J, with 11 bases between. The germline V gene encodes CDR1 SEHNR and CDR2 FQNEAQ (reference sequence). The CDR3, as DNA: TGTGCCAGCAGCTGGGGCCCTTCGCAAGAGACCCAGTACTTC. Translated, it gives CASSWGPSQETQYF.

Remarks on this clone: A read error may account for a junction end that differs from germline. The rearrangement links TRBV7-8 to TRBJ2-4, with 7 bases that match TRBD1. The CDR3 sequence is 16 residues long. The germline V gene has CDR1 SGHVS and CDR2 FQNEAQ. Written as DNA, the CDR3 is TGTGCCAGCACCATAGGGTCAGGGGGAGCCAAAAACAGTCAGTACTTC. Its protein product is CASTIGSGGAKNSQYF.

There are a few counts of this clone. The gene calls are TRBV6-4 and TRBJ2-3; TRBD2 aligns across 8 bases. This CDR3 has 15 amino acids. Germline CDR1 MRHNA, CDR2 SNTAGT. V was pared by 4 bases and J by 2 bases, with 5 bases of the junction left unmatched. In nucleotides, the CDR3 is TGTGCCAGCAGTGGGGTAGCGGGGACCACAGATACGCAGTATTTT. It translates to CASSGVAGTTDTQYF.